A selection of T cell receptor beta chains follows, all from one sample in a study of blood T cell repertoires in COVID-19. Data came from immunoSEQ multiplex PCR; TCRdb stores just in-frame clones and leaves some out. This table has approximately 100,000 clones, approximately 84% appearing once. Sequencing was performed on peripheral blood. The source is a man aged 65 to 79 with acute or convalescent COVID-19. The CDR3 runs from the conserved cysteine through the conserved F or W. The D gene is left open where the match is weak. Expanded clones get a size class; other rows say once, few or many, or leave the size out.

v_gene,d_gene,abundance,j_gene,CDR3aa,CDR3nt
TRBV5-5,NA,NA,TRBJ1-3,CASSLGINRVEGNTIYF,TGTGCCAGCAGCTTGGGGATCAACAGGGTGGAGGGAAACACCATATATTTT
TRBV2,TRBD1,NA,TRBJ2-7,CASSGRGLTHNSYEQYF,TGTGCCAGCAGTGGCAGGGGGTTAACCCACAACTCCTACGAGCAGTACTTC
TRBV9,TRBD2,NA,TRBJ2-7,CASSKQQLPASGFSYEQYF,TGTGCCAGCAGCAAACAACAGCTCCCGGCTAGCGGGTTTTCCTACGAGCAGTACTTC
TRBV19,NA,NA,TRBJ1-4,CASSRRDFNEKLFF,TGTGCCAGTAGTCGCCGGGACTTTAATGAAAAACTGTTTTTT
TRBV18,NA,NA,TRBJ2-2,CASSLQELNTGELFF,TGTGCCAGCTCACTACAGGAACTAAACACCGGGGAGCTGTTTTTT
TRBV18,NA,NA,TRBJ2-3,CASSPLESTDTQYF,TGTGCCAGCTCACCGTTGGAGAGCACAGATACGCAGTATTTT
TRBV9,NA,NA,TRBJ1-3,CASSSGAAGNTIYF,TGTGCCAGCAGCTCAGGGGCGGCTGGAAACACCATATATTTT
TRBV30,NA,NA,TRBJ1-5,CAWSVPSQNQPQHF,TGTGCCTGGAGTGTACCGTCTCAGAATCAGCCCCAGCATTTT
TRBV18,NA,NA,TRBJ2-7,CASSPRGDSYEQYF,TGTGCCAGCTCACCGCGGGGGGACAGCTACGAGCAGTACTTC
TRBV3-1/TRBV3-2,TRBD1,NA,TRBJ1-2,CASSQPGGGRYGYTF,TGTGCCAGCAGCCAACCAGGGGGCGGGCGCTATGGCTACACCTTC
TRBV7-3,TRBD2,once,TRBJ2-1,CASSPSRRTSSYNEQFF,TGTGCCAGCAGCCCTAGCCGACGGACTAGCTCCTACAATGAGCAGTTCTTC
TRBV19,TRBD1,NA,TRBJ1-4,CASRDRGMTNEKLFF,TGTGCCAGTAGGGACAGGGGAATGACTAATGAAAAACTGTTTTTT
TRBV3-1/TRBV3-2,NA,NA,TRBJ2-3,CASGRGSDTQYF,TGTGCCAGCGGTCGGGGGTCCGATACGCAGTATTTT
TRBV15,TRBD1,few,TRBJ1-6,CATTRGPNSPLHF,TGTGCCACCACCAGGGGGCCTAATTCACCCCTCCACTTT
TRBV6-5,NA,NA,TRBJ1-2,CASRRAGSFNYGYTF,TGTGCCAGCAGGCGGGCGGGCAGCTTTAACTATGGCTACACCTTC
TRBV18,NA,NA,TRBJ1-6,CASSPSEYGDNSPLHF,TGTGCCAGCTCACCAAGCGAGTACGGCGATAATTCACCCCTCCACTTT
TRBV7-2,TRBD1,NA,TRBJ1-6,CASSRDRVYSPLHF,TGTGCCAGCAGCAGGGACAGGGTGTACTCACCCCTCCACTTT
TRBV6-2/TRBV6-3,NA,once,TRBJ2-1,CASSYSTGGGRSYNEQFF,TGTGCCAGCAGTTACTCGACAGGTGGGGGCCGCTCCTACAATGAGCAGTTCTTC
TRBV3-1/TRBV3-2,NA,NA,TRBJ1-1,CASSQDYGDWMNTEAFF,TGTGCCAGCAGCCAAGATTATGGGGACTGGATGAACACTGAAGCTTTCTTT
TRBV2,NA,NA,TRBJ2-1,CASRESGEQFF,TGTGCCAGCAGAGAATCGGGTGAGCAGTTCTTC
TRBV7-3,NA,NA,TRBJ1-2,CASSFAEGSGYTF,TGTGCCAGCAGCTTCGCGGAGGGTAGTGGTTACACCTTC
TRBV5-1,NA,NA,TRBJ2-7,CASSLAPGQSYEQYF,TGCGCCAGCAGCTTGGCCCCAGGACAGTCCTACGAGCAGTACTTC